This TCR beta chain was sequenced during a study of T cells after yellow fever vaccination. Study results and caveats: The booster response re-showed most primary clones: roughly 97% CD4, approximately 86% CD8.

Conversion of TCR transcripts into cDNA relied on 5'RACE template switching, which added a universal primer site and UMIs. TCRdb re-analysed the 5' RACE reads in MiXCR, keeping a single row per CDR3 protein. The table records some 300,000 distinct CDR3 sequences, 7.5% to 9.5% of them present only once. V was pared by 2 bases and J by 4 bases, with 8 bases of the junction left unmatched. Germline loops: CDR1 LGHNA, CDR2 YSLEER. There are 16 residues in the CDR3. In the case of this clonotype: Its antigen is not identified.

The rearrangement links TRBV4-3 to TRBJ2-5; 9 bases agree with TRBD2. Source: CD4+ T cells sorted from PBMCs, taken 5 days after the yellow fever booster vaccination. The TCR sequence derives from a man between 18 and 35 years old who received the YFV17D yellow fever vaccine. The CDR3 sequence is CASSQTPASGAETQYF. DNA for the CDR3: TGCGCCAGCAGCCAAACGCCGGCTAGCGGGGCAGAGACCCAGTACTTC.